The T cell receptor (beta chain) under discussion was sequenced for a study of monozygotic twins with inflammatory bowel disease. Looked up from germline, CDR1 is SGHRS and CDR2 is YFSETQ. This CDR3 spans 15 amino acids. On this clonotype: Its specificity is not known.

Study observations and caveats: For repertoire similarity, concordant twins did not differ from discordant twins, possibly because power was limited. A single strong IBD-associated signal or clonotype was not supported by the findings.

There were eight separate reactions per sample in which cDNA was made. From the 5' RACE reads, TCRdb lists one entry per CDR3 protein and no DNA. This table lists under 200,000 distinct CDR3 sequences. The sample consisted of blood. This receptor was identified in a human donor with ulcerative colitis or Crohn's disease, or a healthy co-twin of an affected twin (not recorded which). The rearrangement links TRBV5-1 to TRBJ1-3. The CDR3: CASSNLPGSGNTIYF. The full variable domain, completed using reference TRBV5-1 and TRBJ1-3, is KAGVTQTPRYLIKTRGQQVTLSCSPISGHRSVSWYQQTPGQGLQFLFEYFSETQRNKGNFPGRFSGRQFSNSRSEMNVSTLELGDSALYLCASSNLPGSGNTIYFGEGSWLTVV.